Presented here are 19 T cell receptor beta chains from one specimen sequenced in a study of lymphopenia after photon versus proton radiotherapy (dated by TCRdb to between 2018 and 2020). The method behind the library was the immunoSEQ multiplex PCR assay. TCRdb provides this immuneACCESS table in a form limited to in-frame rearrangements. Some clones are lacking; in checked studies, under half of them reflect an unresolved V gene, and why the rest are absent is not known. The sample table shows 20,000 to 25,000 clones, and about nine tenths are seen once. The ten largest account for around 10% of the sample. The sample consisted of peripheral blood, taken from a patient treated with proton-based radiotherapy. All receptors derive from a woman between 70 and 85 years old with pancreatic cancer. Some clones in this sample may be carry-over from other donors' samples.

The J gene is TRBJ1-2, the V gene TRBV21-1. TRBV21-1 corresponds to a pseudogene. The CDR3 runs to 10 residues. CDR3: CASREFGYTF. CDR3 nucleotides: TGTGCCAGCAGGGAATTTGGCTACACCTTC.

The gene calls are TRBV5-1 and TRBJ2-1, with 7 bases matching TRBD2. CDR3 size: 16 residues. CDR1 and CDR2 from the germline V gene are SGHRS and YFSETQ. Trimming took 1 base from V and 6 from J; bases not matched to a gene: 10. CDR3 nucleotides: TGCGCCAGCAGCTTGTTCCTAGCGGAGACGGGCAATGAGCAGTTCTTC. This translates into CASSLFLAETGNEQFF.

V and J are TRBV18 and TRBJ1-1, with D perhaps matching TRBD1 (5 bases). Germline V CDR1 and CDR2: KGHSH, LQKENI. Trimming left V 6 bases short and J 6 bases short, with 14 bases between. This CDR3 has 13 residues. The CDR3 loop reads CASSQQDRSEAFF. CDR3 nucleotide sequence: TGTGCCAGCTCCCAACAAGACAGATCTGAAGCTTTCTTT.

The chain has TRBV30 and TRBJ2-3; 7 bases are shared with TRBD2. The germline CDR1 and CDR2 sequences are GTSNPN and SVGIG (reference sequence). CDR3 length equals 15 residues. The V gene end was trimmed by 2 bases and the J gene end by 6 bases; junction bases not matched to a gene: 11. The CDR3 coding sequence is TGTGCCTGGAGTAGGGCTAGCGGATACTTCGATACGCAGTATTTT. This gives the protein CAWSRASGYFDTQYF.

The genes are TRBV18 and TRBJ2-7; D gene ambiguous. Germline CDR1 KGHSH, CDR2 LQKENI. The CDR3 consists of 13 residues. V lost 0 bases to trimming and J lost 5 bases, with 8 bases between them. The CDR3 loop reads CASSPPMGNEQYF. As DNA, the CDR3 is TGTGCCAGCTCACCACCGATGGGCAACGAGCAGTACTTC.

The J gene is TRBJ1-2, the V gene TRBV6-1; 8 nucleotides agree with TRBD1. The CDR3 loop spans 13 amino acids. Germline CDR1 and CDR2: MNHNS and SASEGT. V lost 5 bases and J lost 7; bases outside the gene matches: 6. CDR3: CASSLQGEVGYTF. In DNA form, the CDR3 reads TGTGCCAGCAGTCTACAGGGGGAGGTTGGCTACACCTTC.

The V call is TRBV5-1, the J call TRBJ1-1; 11 positions match TRBD1. The J segment lost 2 bases and the V segment lost 2 bases, leaving 2 bases of the junction unmatched. CDR1 and CDR2 from the germline V gene are SGHRS and YFSETQ. The length of the CDR3 is 15 residues. CDR3 DNA sequence: TGCGCCAGCAGCTTCGGGACAGGGGGTAACACTGAAGCTTTCTTT. Translation gives CASSFGTGGNTEAFF.

This chain joins TRBV6-5 and TRBJ1-2; maybe TRBD1 (6 bases). The length of the CDR3 is 14 residues. Germline loops: CDR1 MNHEY, CDR2 SVGAGI. The V end was cut by 6 bases, the J end by 5 bases, with 16 bases between. The CDR3 bases are TGTGCCAGCAGCCCCCGGACAGCCTTTTATGGCTACACCTTC. This sequence encodes CASSPRTAFYGYTF.

The V gene is TRBV25-1, the J gene TRBJ2-2; D gene uncertain. This CDR3 spans 13 amino acids. The ends were cut back, 2 bases at V and 4 bases at J, with 5 bases in the middle. Germline lookup yields CDR1 MGHDK and CDR2 SYGVNS. The CDR3 loop reads CASSEGVTGELFF. In DNA form, the CDR3 reads TGTGCCAGCAGTGAAGGGGTCACCGGGGAGCTGTTTTTT.

This chain joins TRBV27 and TRBJ2-2; the D is unclear. The length of the CDR3 is 12 residues. V lost 7 bases and J 1 base, leaving 4 bases between the germline ends. Germline loops: CDR1 MNHEY, CDR2 SMNVEV (reference sequence). CDR3 in amino acids: CASTKNTGELFF. The CDR3 region has the DNA TGTGCCAGCACCAAGAACACCGGGGAGCTGTTTTTT.

The V gene is TRBV5-1, the J gene TRBJ1-1, with D maybe TRBD1 (5 bases). This CDR3 is 15 amino acids long. Germline lookup yields CDR1 SGHRS and CDR2 YFSETQ. V lost 4 bases, J lost 1 base, and 14 bases lay in between. This CDR3 reads CASSGRDGENTEAFF. The DNA of the CDR3 is TGCGCCAGCAGCGGACGGGACGGAGAGAACACTGAAGCTTTCTTT.

The chain recombines TRBV28 with TRBJ2-1; 14 positions agree with TRBD2. V trimming: 3 bases; J trimming: 5 bases; junction bases outside the gene matches: 0. Germline CDR1 is MDHEN and CDR2 is SYDVKM. The length of the CDR3 is 15 residues. CDR3 coding DNA: TGTGCCAGCAGTTTGGGACTAGCGGGAGACAATGAGCAGTTCTTC. This translates into CASSLGLAGDNEQFF.

The CDR3 DNA sequence: TGTGCCAGCAGCTTGGCCGCGGTGCAATATGGCTACACCTTC. It encodes CASSLAAVQYGYTF. The chain combines TRBV5-4 with TRBJ1-2; D unclear. Germline V gives CDR1 SGHNT, CDR2 YYREEE (reference sequence). This CDR3 contains 14 residues. Deletions cut 0 bases from V and 5 bases from J, with 11 bases between.

In this sample, this clone turned up once. The genes are TRBV5-1 and TRBJ2-1; 7 bases map to TRBD1. From germline, CDR1 is SGHRS and CDR2 YFSETQ. V was clipped by 1 base and J by 2 bases; unmatched bases: 3. The CDR3 extends over 15 amino acids. CDR3 DNA: TGCGCCAGCAGCTTGCCGGGGACAGCCTACAATGAGCAGTTCTTC. This sequence encodes CASSLPGTAYNEQFF.

The chain has TRBV5-1 and TRBJ1-1; a weak D match, TRBD1 (6 bases). The length of the CDR3 is 14 residues. V gave up 4 bases and J gave up 1 base, with 11 bases separating them. In germline, CDR1 is SGHRS, CDR2 YFSETQ. This chain's CDR3 is CASSHRTENTEAFF. In nucleotides, the CDR3 is TGCGCCAGCAGCCATCGGACAGAGAACACTGAAGCTTTCTTT.

V usage is TRBV18 and J usage is TRBJ2-7, with TRBD2 matching 10 bases. After removal of 3 bases from V and 2 bases from J, the junction contained 10 bases not matched to a gene. The CDR3 is 17 amino acids. The germline CDR1 and CDR2 sequences are KGHSH and LQKENI. The CDR3: CASSPAGTSVQTYEQYF. CDR3 sequence (DNA): TGTGCCAGCTCACCGGCCGGGACTAGCGTACAGACCTACGAGCAGTACTTC. Variable domain in full (rest from reference TRBV18 and TRBJ2-7): NAGVMQNPRHLVRRRGQEARLRCSPMKGHSHVYWYRQLPEEGLKFMVYLQKENIIDESGMPKERFSAEFPKEGPSILRIQQVVRGDSAAYFCASSPAGTSVQTYEQYFGPGTRLTVT.

This clone was detected a few times. This chain uses TRBV5-1 with TRBJ2-5; D remains ambiguous. Trimming removed 1 base from V and 3 bases from J, with 10 bases in between. CDR3 length: 14 amino acids. Looked up from germline, CDR1 is SGHRS and CDR2 is YFSETQ. CDR3 residues: CASSLRVPEETQYF. DNA for the CDR3: TGCGCCAGCAGCTTGCGGGTCCCAGAAGAGACCCAGTACTTC.

The chain has TRBV4-2 and TRBJ2-7, with TRBD2 identical over 9 bases. This CDR3 has 15 amino acids. The germline V gene encodes CDR1 LGHNA and CDR2 YNFKEQ. V gave up 4 bases and J gave up 4 bases; unmatched junction bases: 8. The CDR3 DNA is TGTGCCAGCAGCCCTCAGGGTAGCGGGAGTTACGAGCAGTACTTC. Its protein product is CASSPQGSGSYEQYF.

The chain couples TRBV10-3 to TRBJ2-1; D perhaps matches TRBD2 (6 bases). The ends were cut back, 0 bases at V and 0 bases at J, with 18 bases in the middle. CDR1 ENHRY and CDR2 SYGVKD come from the germline V gene. The CDR3 consists of 19 residues. The CDR3 sequence is CAISESGSRDRASYNEQFF. As DNA, the CDR3 is TGTGCCATCAGTGAGTCTGGCTCGCGGGACCGGGCCTCCTACAATGAGCAGTTCTTC.